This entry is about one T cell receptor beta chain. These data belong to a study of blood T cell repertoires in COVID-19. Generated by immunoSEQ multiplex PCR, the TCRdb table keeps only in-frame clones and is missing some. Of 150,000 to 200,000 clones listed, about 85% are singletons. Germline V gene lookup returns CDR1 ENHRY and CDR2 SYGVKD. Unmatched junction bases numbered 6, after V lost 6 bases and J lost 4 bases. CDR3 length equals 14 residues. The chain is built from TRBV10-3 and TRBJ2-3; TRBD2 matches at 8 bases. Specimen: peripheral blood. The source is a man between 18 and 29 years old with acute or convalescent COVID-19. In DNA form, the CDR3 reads TGTGCCATCAGCGGGGGGGCCGAGCCAGATACGCAGTATTTT. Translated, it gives CAISGGAEPDTQYF.